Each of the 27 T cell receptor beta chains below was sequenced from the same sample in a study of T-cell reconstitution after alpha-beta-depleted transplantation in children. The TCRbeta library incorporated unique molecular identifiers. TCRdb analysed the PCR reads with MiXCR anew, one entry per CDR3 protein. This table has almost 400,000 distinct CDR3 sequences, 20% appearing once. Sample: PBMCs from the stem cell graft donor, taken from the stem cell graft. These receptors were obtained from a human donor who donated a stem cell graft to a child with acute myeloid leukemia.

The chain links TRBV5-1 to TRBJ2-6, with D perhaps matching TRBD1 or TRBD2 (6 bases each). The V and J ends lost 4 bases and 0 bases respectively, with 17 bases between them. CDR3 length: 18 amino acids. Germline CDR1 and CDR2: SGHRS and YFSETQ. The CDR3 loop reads CASSMEGHFPSGANVLTF. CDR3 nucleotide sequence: TGCGCCAGCAGCATGGAGGGACACTTTCCCTCTGGGGCCAACGTCCTGACTTTC.

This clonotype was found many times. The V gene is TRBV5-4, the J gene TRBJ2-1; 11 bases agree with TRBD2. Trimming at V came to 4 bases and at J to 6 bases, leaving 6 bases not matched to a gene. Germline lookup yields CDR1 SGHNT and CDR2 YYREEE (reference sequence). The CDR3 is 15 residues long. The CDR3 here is CASSPGTSGPNEQFF. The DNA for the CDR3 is TGTGCCAGCAGCCCCGGGACTAGCGGTCCCAATGAGCAGTTCTTC.

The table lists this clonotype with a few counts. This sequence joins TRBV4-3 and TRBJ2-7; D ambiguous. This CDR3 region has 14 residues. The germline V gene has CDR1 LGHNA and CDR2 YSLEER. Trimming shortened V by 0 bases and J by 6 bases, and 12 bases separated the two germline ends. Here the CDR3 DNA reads TGCGCCAGCAGCCAAGATTTCTCTAGTCGCGAGCAGTACTTC. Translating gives CASSQDFSSREQYF.

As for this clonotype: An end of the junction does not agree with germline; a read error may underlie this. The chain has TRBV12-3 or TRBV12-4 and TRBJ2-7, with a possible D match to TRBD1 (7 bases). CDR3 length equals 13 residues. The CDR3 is CASGTGTAGKGGF. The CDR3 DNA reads TGTGCCAGCGGAACCGGGACAGCAGGAAAGGGGGGCTTC.

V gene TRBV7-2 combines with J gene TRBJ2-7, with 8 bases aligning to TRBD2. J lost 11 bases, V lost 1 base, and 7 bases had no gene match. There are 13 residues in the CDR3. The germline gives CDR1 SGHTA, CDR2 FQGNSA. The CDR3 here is CASSLDGSGSKYF. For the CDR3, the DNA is TGTGCCAGCAGCTTAGACGGCAGCGGGAGTAAGTACTTC.

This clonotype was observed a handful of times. The CDR3 region is CSAKDRTNTGELFF. As DNA, the CDR3 is TGCAGTGCGAAGGACAGAACGAACACCGGGGAGCTGTTTTTT. The rearrangement uses TRBV20-1 and TRBJ2-2, with D tentatively TRBD1 (6 bases). This CDR3 contains 14 residues. Germline V lookup: CDR1 DFQATT, CDR2 SNEGSKA (reference sequence). Trimming shortened V by 6 bases and J by 0 bases, and 11 bases separated the two germline ends.

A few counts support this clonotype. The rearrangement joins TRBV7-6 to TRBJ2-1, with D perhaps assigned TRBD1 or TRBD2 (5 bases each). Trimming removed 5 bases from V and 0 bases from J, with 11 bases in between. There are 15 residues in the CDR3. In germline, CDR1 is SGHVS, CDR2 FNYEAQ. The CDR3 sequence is CASSTVGRSYNEQFF. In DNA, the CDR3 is TGTGCCAGCAGCACGGTGGGACGCTCCTACAATGAGCAGTTCTTC.

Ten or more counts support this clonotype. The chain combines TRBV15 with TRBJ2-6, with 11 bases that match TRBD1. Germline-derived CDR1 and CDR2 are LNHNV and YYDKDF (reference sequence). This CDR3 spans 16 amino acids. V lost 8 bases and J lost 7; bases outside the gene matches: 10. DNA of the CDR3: TGTGCCACCGCCGGGACAGGGGGTTATAACGCCAACGTCCTGACTTTC. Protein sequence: CATAGTGGYNANVLTF. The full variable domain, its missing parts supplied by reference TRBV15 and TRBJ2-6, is DAMVIQNPRYQVTQFGKPVTLSCSQTLNHNVMYWYQQKSSQAPKLLFHYYDKDFNNEADTPDNFQSRRPNTSFCFLDIRSPGLGDTAMYLCATAGTGGYNANVLTFGAGSRLTVL.

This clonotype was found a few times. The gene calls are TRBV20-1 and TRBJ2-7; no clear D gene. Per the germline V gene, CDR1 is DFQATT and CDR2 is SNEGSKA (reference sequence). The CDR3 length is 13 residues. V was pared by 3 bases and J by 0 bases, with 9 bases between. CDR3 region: CSARATNSYEQYF. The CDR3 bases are TGCAGTGCTAGGGCTACTAACTCCTACGAGCAGTACTTC.

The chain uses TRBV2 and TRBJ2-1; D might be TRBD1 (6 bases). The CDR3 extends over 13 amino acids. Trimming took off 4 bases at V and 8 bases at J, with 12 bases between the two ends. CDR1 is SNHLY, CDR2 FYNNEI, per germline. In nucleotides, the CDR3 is TGTGCCAGCAGTGCGGAACAGGGCCATGAGCAGTTCTTC. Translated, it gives CASSAEQGHEQFF.

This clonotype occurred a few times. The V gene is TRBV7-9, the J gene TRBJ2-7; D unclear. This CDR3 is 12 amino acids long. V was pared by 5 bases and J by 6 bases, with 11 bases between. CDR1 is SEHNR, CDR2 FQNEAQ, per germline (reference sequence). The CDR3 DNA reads TGTGCCAGCAGCCAGGACCTTTTCGAGCAGTACTTC. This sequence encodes CASSQDLFEQYF.

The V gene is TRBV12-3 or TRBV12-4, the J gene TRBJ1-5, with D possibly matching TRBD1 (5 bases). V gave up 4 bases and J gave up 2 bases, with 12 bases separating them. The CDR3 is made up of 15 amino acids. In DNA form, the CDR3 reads TGTGCCAGCAGTTCAAGGGGCAGGGGCAATCAGCCCCAGCATTTT. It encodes CASSSRGRGNQPQHF.

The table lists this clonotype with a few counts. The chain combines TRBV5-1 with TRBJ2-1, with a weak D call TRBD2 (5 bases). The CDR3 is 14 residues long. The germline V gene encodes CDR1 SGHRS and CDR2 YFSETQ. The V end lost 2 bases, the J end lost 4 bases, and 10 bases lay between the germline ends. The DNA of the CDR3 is TGCGCCAGCAGCTTCGAGGGAACATACAATGAGCAGTTCTTC. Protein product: CASSFEGTYNEQFF.

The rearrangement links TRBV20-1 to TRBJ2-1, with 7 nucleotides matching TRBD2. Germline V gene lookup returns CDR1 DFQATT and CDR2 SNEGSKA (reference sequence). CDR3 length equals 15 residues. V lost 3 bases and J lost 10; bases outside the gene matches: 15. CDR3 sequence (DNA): TGCAGTGCTAGCCCCGGACTAGGAAAATTTCGGGAGCAGTTCTTC. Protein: CSASPGLGKFREQFF.

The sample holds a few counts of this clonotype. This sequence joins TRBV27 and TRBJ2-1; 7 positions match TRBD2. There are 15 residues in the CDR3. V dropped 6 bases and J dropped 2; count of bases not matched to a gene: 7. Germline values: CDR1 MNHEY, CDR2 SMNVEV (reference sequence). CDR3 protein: CASRGGTVPYNEQFF. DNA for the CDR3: TGTGCCAGCAGGGGGGGGACCGTACCCTACAATGAGCAGTTCTTC.

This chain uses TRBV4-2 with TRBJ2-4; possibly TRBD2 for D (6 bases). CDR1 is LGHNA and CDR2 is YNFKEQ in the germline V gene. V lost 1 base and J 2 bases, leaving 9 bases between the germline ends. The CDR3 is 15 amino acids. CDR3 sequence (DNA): TGTGCCAGCAGCCAAGGACTAGTTTCCAAAAACATTCAGTACTTC. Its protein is CASSQGLVSKNIQYF.

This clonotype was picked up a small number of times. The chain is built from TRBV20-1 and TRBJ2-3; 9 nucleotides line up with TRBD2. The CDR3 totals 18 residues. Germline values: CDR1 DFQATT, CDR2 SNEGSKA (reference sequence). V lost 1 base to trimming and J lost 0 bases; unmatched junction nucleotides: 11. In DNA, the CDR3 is TGCAGTGCTAGAGGAAGCGGGAGGAGGGGAACTAGCACAGATACGCAGTATTTT. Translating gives CSARGSGRRGTSTDTQYF.

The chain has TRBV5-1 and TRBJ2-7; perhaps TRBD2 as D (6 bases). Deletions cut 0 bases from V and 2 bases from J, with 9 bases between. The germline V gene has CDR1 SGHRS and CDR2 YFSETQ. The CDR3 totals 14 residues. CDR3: CASSLDGSTYEQYF. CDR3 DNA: TGCGCCAGCAGCTTGGACGGGAGCACCTACGAGCAGTACTTC.

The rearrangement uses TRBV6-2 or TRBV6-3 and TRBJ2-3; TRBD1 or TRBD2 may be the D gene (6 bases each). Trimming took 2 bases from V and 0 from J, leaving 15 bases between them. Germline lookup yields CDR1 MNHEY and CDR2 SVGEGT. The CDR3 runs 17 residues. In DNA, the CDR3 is TGTGCCAGCAGTTACGGAGGGACAACCGGTAGCACAGATACGCAGTATTTT. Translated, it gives CASSYGGTTGSTDTQYF.

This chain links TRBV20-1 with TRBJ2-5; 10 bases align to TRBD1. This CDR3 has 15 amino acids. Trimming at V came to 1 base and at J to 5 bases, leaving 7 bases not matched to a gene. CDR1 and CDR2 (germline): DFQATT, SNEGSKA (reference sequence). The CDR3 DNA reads TGCAGTGCTAGAGGCCCCGGACAGGGGGAGGAGACCCAGTACTTC. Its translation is CSARGPGQGEETQYF.

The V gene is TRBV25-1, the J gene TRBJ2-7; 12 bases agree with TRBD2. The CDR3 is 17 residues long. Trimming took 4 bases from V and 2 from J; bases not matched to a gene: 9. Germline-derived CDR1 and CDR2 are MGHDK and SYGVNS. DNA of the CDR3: TGTGCCAGCAGTGCCCGACTAGCGGGAGAACGCACCTACGAGCAGTACTTC. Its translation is CASSARLAGERTYEQYF.

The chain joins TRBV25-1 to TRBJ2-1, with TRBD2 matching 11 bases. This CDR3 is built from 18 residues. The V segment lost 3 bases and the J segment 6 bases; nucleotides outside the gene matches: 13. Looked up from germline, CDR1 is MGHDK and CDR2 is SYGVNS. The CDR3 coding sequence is TGTGCCAGCAGTGATTCGGGGACACCAGGACTAGCGGGCAATGAGCAGTTCTTC. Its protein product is CASSDSGTPGLAGNEQFF.

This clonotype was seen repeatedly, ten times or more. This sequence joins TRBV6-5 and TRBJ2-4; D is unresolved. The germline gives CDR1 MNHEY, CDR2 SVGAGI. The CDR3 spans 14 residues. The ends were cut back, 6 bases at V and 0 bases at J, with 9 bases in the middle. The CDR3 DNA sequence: TGTGCCAGCAGGGGGTCGGGAGCCAAAAACATTCAGTACTTC. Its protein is CASRGSGAKNIQYF.

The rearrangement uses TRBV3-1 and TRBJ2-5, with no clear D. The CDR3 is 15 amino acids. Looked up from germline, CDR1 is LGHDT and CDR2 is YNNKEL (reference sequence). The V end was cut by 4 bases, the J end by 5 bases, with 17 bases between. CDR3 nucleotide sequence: TGTGCCAGCAGCCCCTTCGTTGCGGCCTCCGAGACCCAGTACTTC. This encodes CASSPFVAASETQYF.

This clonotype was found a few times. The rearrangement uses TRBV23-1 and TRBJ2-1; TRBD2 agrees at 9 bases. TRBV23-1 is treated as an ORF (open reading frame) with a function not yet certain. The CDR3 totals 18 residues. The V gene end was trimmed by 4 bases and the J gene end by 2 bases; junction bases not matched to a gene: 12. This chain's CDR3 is CASSPNAIAGAAYNEQFF. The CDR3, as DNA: TGCGCCAGCAGTCCCAACGCAATAGCGGGAGCGGCCTACAATGAGCAGTTCTTC.

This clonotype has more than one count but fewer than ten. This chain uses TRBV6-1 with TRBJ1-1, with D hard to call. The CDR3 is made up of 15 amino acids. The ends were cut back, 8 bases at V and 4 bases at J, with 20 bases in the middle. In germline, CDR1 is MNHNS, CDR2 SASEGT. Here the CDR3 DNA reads TGTGCCAGCCCTCGTCTTCCCGGTTCGTCCACTGAAGCTTTCTTT. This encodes CASPRLPGSSTEAFF.

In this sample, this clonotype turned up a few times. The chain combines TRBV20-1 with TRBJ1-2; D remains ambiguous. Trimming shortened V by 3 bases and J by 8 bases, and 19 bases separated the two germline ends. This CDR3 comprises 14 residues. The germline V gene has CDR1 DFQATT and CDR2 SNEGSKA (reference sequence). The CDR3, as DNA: TGCAGTGCTAGTTCCAGCCCTGCCCTATTAGGCTACACCTTC. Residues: CSASSSPALLGYTF.